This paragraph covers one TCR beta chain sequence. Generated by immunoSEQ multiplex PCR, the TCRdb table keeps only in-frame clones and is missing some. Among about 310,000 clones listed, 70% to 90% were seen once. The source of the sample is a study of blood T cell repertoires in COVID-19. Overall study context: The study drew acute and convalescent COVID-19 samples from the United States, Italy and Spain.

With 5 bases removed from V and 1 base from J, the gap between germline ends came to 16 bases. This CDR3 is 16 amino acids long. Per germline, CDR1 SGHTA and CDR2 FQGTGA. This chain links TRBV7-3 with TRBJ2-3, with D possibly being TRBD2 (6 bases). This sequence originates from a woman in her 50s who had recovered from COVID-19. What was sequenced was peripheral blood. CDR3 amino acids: CASSPSGGIRTDTQYF. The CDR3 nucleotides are TGTGCCAGCAGCCCCTCCGGCGGGATTCGCACAGATACGCAGTATTTT.